This T cell receptor beta chain was sequenced during a study of blood T cell repertoires in COVID-19. Study context: Specimens from acute and convalescent COVID-19 originated in the United States, Italy and Spain. T cells, B-cell-depleted T cells, or PBMCs supplied cDNA or gDNA.

The germline CDR1 and CDR2 sequences are SNHLY and FYNNEI. Trimming cost V 6 bases and J 8 bases; bases outside gene matches: 5. The length of the CDR3 is 14 residues. In the original workflow: Quantification of nucleated cells was approximated via reference gene primer amplification. Clones were read by immunoSEQ multiplex PCR, and TCRdb kept only the in-frame ones, dropping some. Clone size and the V and J calls come from that table; the DNA yielded D and trimming. This sample carries approximately 300,000 clones, roughly 84% of them seen once, and the ten largest clones take 1%. The TCR comes from a man in his fifties with active or convalescent COVID-19. The rearrangement links TRBV2 to TRBJ2-1; 12 positions match TRBD2. Sequencing used peripheral blood. The CDR3: CASRGLAGEYEQFF. CDR3 nucleotides: TGTGCCAGCAGGGGACTAGCGGGCGAATATGAGCAGTTCTTC.